Sequencing of this TCR beta chain was carried out in a study of a mutant IDH1 vaccine in newly diagnosed glioma. Time point denoted: baseline, week 1 (first vaccination visit). The treatment here: pre-vaccination baseline after standard-of-care therapy. TCRdb keeps only in-frame clones here, not all; method: immunoSEQ multiplex PCR. The data show fewer than 100,000 clones, roughly 89% seen once. The CDR3 totals 13 residues. Germline CDR1 and CDR2: SEHNR and FQNEAQ (reference sequence). Trimming took off 4 bases at V and 1 base at J, with 7 bases between the two ends. The V and J genes are TRBV7-9 and TRBJ1-1, with D hard to call. The source of this sequence is a woman aged 50 to 60 with glioma. The source was PBMCs, collected from a glioma patient treated with radiotherapy, temozolomide or both. The CDR3 DNA reads as TGTGCCAGCAGCTCACTAGGGAACACTGAAGCTTTCTTT. This encodes CASSSLGNTEAFF.